These 2 T cell receptor beta chains came from one sample sequenced in a study of vaccination effects on CD4 cells after COVID-19. Antigens for these TCRs are unknown. Within the ViraFEST assay, antigen-specific CD4+ T cells underwent expansion with viral peptide pools prior to sequencing. Subsequent to a culture period of about ten days, CD4+ T cells were isolated. Recipients of the vaccine had no prior SARS-CoV-2 infection and negative nucleocapsid antibodies. Clones were read by immunoSEQ multiplex PCR, and TCRdb kept only the in-frame ones, dropping some. The repertoire holds 25,000 to 30,000 clones, more than 60% seen once, with approximately 31% in the top ten. The material sequenced was CD4+ T cells from PBMCs cultured with SARS-CoV-2 spike peptides, taken before COVID-19 vaccination. These TCRs come from a human donor who received a COVID-19 vaccine.

This chain links TRBV18 with TRBJ1-3; D remains ambiguous. This CDR3 is 12 amino acids long. Deletions cut 4 bases from V and 3 bases from J, with 4 bases between. The V gene's germline CDR1 is KGHSH and CDR2 LQKENI. The CDR3 DNA is TGTGCCAGCTCACTCGGTGGAAACACCATATATTTT. Residues: CASSLGGNTIYF.

The CDR3, as DNA: TGCGCCAGCTGCGCACCGGGGAACAACGAGCAGTACTTC. This translates into CASCAPGNNEQYF. J is TRBJ2-7 and V is TRBV5-1; tentatively, D is TRBD2 (5 bases). The length of the CDR3 is 13 residues. Trimming stripped 7 bases from V and 5 bases from J, with 16 bases between. Germline CDR1 is SGHRS and CDR2 is YFSETQ.